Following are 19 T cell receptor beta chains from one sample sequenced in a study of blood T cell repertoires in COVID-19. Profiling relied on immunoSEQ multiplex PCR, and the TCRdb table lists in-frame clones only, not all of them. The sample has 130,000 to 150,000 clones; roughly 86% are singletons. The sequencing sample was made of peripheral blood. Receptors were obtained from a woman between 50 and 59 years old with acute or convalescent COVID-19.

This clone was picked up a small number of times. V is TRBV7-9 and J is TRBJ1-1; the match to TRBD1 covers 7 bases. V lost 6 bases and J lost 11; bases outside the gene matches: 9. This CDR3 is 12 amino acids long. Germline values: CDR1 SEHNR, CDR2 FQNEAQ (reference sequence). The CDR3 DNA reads TGTGCCAGCAGTCGGACAGGAAATGAGGCTTTCTTT. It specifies CASSRTGNEAFF.

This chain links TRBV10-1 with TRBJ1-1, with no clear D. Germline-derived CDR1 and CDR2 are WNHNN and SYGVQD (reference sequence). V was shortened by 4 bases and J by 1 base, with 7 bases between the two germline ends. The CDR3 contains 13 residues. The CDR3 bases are TGCGCCAGCAGTGGAAACAGGAACACTGAAGCTTTCTTT. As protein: CASSGNRNTEAFF.

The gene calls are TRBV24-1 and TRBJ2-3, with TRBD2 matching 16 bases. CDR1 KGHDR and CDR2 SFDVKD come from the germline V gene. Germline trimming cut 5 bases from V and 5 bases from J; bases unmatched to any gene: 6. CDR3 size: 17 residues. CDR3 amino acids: CATSVGTSGGEGDTQYF. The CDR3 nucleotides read TGTGCCACCAGTGTAGGGACTAGCGGGGGGGAGGGAGATACGCAGTATTTT.

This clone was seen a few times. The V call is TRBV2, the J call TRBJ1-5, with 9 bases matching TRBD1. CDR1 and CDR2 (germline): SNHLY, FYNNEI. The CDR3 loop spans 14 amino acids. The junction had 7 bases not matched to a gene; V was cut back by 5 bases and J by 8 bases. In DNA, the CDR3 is TGTGCCAGCAGTATTACAGGGGGCGTCGAGCCCCAGCATTTT. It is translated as CASSITGGVEPQHF.

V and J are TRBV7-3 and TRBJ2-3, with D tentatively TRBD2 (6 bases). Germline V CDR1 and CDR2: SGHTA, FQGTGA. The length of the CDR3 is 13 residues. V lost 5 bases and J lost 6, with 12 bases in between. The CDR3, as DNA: TGTGCCAGCAGCCTAATACTAGCCGATACGCAGTATTTT. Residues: CASSLILADTQYF. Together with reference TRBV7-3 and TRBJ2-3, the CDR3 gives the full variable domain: GAGVSQTPSNKVTEKGKYVELRCDPISGHTALYWYRQSLGQGPEFLIYFQGTGAADDSGLPNDRFFAVRPEGSVSTLKIQRTERGDSAVYLCASSLILADTQYFGPGTRLTVL.

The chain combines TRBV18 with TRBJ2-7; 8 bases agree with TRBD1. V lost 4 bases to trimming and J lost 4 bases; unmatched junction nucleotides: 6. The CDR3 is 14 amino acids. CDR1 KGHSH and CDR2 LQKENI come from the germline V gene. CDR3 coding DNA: TGTGCCAGCTCACTCGGGACAGGAAGGTACGAGCAGTACTTC. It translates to CASSLGTGRYEQYF.

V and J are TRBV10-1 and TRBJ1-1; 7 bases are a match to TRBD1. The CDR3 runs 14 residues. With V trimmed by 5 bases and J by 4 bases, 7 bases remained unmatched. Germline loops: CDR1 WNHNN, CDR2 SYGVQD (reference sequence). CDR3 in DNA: TGCGCCAGCAGTAGCACAGGGGACGCCACTGAAGCTTTCTTT. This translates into CASSSTGDATEAFF.

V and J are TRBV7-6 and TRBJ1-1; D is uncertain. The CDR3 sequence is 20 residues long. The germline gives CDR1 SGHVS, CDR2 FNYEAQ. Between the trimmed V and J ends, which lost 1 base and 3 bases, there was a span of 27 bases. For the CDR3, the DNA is TGTGCCAGCAGCTTAGTTCCAAACCGTCCTTTTAACCCGACATACACTGAAGCTTTCTTT. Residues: CASSLVPNRPFNPTYTEAFF.

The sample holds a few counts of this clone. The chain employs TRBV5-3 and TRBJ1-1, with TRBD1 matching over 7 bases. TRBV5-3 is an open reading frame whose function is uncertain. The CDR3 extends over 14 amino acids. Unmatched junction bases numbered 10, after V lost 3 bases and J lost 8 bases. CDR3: CARSWGQNLGEAFF. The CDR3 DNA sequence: TGTGCCAGAAGCTGGGGACAGAACTTAGGGGAAGCTTTCTTT.

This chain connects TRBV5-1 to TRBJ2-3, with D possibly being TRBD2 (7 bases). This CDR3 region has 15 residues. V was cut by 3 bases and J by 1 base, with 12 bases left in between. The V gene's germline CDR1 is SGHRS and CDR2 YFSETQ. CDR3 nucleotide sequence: TGCGCCAGCAGCTCCACGGGGGGCCGCACAGATACGCAGTATTTT. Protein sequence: CASSSTGGRTDTQYF.

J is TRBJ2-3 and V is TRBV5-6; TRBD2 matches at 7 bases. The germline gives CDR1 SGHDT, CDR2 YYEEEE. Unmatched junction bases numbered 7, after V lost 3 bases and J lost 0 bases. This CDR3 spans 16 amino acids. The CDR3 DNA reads TGTGCCAGCAGCTCCTGGACTAGTCCTAGCACAGATACGCAGTATTTT. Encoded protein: CASSSWTSPSTDTQYF.

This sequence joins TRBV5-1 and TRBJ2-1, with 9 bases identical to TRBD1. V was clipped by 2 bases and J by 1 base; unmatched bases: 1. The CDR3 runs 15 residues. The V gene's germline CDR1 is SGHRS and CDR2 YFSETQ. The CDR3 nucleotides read TGCGCCAGCAGCTTCGGACAGGGGTCCTACAATGAGCAGTTCTTC. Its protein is CASSFGQGSYNEQFF.

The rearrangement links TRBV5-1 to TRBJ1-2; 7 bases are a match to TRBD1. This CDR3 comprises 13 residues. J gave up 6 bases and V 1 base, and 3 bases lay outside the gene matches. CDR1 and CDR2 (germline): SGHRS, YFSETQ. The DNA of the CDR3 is TGCGCCAGCAGCTTGAGACAGGGCGATGGCTACACCTTC. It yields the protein CASSLRQGDGYTF.

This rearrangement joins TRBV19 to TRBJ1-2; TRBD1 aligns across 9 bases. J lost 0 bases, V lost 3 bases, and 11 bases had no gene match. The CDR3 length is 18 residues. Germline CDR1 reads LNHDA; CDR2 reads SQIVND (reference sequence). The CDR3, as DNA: TGTGCCAGTAGTATGGTCGGACAGGGGATCCCGACTAACTATGGCTACACCTTC. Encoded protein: CASSMVGQGIPTNYGYTF.

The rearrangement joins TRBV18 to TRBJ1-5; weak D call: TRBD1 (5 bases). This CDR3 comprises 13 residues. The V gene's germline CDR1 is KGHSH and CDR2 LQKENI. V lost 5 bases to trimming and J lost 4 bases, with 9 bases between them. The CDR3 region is CASSTDSNQPQHF. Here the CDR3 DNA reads TGTGCCAGCTCAACAGACAGTAATCAGCCCCAGCATTTT.

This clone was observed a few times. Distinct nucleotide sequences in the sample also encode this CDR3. The CDR3 nucleotides are TGTGCCAGCAGACAGGGGGCTAACACTGAAGCTTTCTTT. Translated: CASRQGANTEAFF. The chain uses TRBV6-5 and TRBJ1-1, with 9 bases identical to TRBD1. Germline V gene sequence: CDR1 MNHEY, CDR2 SVGAGI. With 6 bases clipped from V and 2 bases from J, the junction kept 1 base outside the gene matches. The CDR3 is 13 residues long.

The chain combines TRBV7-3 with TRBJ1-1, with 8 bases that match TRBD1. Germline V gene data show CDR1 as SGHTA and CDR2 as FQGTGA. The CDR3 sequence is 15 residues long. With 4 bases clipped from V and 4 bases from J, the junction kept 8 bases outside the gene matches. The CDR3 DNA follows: TGTGCCAGCAGCTCCGCAGGGGGCTATGGCACTGAAGCTTTCTTT. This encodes CASSSAGGYGTEAFF.

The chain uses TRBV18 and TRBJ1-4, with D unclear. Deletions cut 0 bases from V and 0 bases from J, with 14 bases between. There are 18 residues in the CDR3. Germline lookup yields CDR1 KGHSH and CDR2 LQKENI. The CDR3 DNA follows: TGTGCCAGCTCACCACCCCCCGACGGAGTTGCAACTAATGAAAAACTGTTTTTT. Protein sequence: CASSPPPDGVATNEKLFF.

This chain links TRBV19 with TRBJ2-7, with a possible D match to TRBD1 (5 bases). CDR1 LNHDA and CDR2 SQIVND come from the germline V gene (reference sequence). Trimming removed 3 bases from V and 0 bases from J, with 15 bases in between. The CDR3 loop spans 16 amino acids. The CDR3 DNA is TGTGCCAGTAGTATGGAAGGACACGCAACCTCCTACGAGCAGTACTTC. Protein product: CASSMEGHATSYEQYF.